Included here is one TCR beta chain sequence, with context. The CDR3 covers 13 residues. Trimming took 5 bases from V and 9 from J, leaving 14 bases between them. TCRdb ran MiXCR on the RT-PCR reads and lists one entry per CDR3 protein. The sample holds 550,000 to 750,000 distinct CDR3 sequences, around 14% seen once. The J gene is TRBJ2-1, the V gene TRBV12-3 or TRBV12-4; D is uncertain. Sequencing was performed on memory CD4+ T cells from blood. The TCR was taken from a female donor in good health, serving as a healthy control. The CDR3 sequence: CASSTQLTGEQFF. In DNA, the CDR3 is TGTGCCAGCAGTACCCAGCTAACGGGTGAGCAGTTCTTC.